These 2 T cell receptor beta chains came from one sample sequenced in a study of cytomegalovirus exposure and HLA in healthy donors. With 60 Vbeta and 13 Jbeta primers, the PCR was carried out. The data were produced by immunoSEQ multiplex PCR, yet TCRdb's version contains in-frame clones alone and is incomplete. The table has about 190,000 clones, more than 75% seen once. The sequenced sample consisted of PBMCs. The receptors stem from a woman aged 45-65 years in good health and CMV-seronegative.

The chain is built from TRBV6-1 and TRBJ1-2; D not resolved. Germline V gene data show CDR1 as MNHNS and CDR2 as SASEGT. The CDR3 is 13 amino acids. V was clipped by 0 bases and J by 5 bases, with 7 bases between them. The CDR3 DNA reads as TGTGCCAGCAGTGAAGCGTTGAGTTATGGCTACACCTTC. Its protein is CASSEALSYGYTF.

The J gene is TRBJ2-3, the V gene TRBV5-1; tentatively, D is TRBD1 (5 bases). The CDR3 is made up of 15 amino acids. The germline V gene has CDR1 SGHRS and CDR2 YFSETQ. V lost 1 base and J lost 4, with 13 bases in between. CDR3 coding DNA: TGCGCCAGCAGCTTGTCAGGGAACCCCGCAGATACGCAGTATTTT. Amino acid sequence: CASSLSGNPADTQYF. Together with reference TRBV5-1 and TRBJ2-3, the CDR3 gives the full variable domain: KAGVTQTPRYLIKTRGQQVTLSCSPISGHRSVSWYQQTPGQGLQFLFEYFSETQRNKGNFPGRFSGRQFSNSRSEMNVSTLELGDSALYLCASSLSGNPADTQYFGPGTRLTVL.